This T cell receptor beta chain was captured by sequencing in a study of human T cells and chemical hapten exposure. From the RACE reads, TCRdb called clonotypes with MiXCR, one entry per CDR3 protein. This sample carries about 120,000 distinct CDR3 sequences, around an eighth of them seen once, and the ten largest clones take 2.8%. Time point in this sample: pre-sensitization, week 0. Treatment indicated: therapeutic diphenylcyclopropenone sensitization with weekly scalp DPC. This TCR came from a woman aged 18-35 years with alopecia areata. Some clones in this sample may be carry-over from other donors' samples. Sequencing was performed on whole blood, taken in connection with sensitization to the hapten diphenylcyclopropenone (DPC).

The CDR3 DNA follows: TGTGCCAGCAGTTACTCCGGGACAGGGGCCCTCTACGAGCAGTACTTC. Amino acid sequence: CASSYSGTGALYEQYF. This chain joins TRBV6-5 and TRBJ2-7; 10 bases match TRBD1. Germline CDR1 MNHEY, CDR2 SVGAGI. The J segment lost 3 bases and the V segment lost 0 bases, leaving 5 bases of the junction unmatched. CDR3 length equals 16 residues.